The 7 T cell receptor beta chains listed next were all sequenced from one sample in a study of blood T cells in healthy people across ages. It was with a sample-barcoded 5' primer and a J-beta primer mix that a second PCR of roughly 7 to 11 cycles was run. TCRdb re-called the 5' RACE reads through MiXCR, storing one row per CDR3 protein. The sample yields some 1.5 million distinct CDR3 sequences, under 30% seen once. Sequencing used blood. The receptors shown here come from a woman in her 30s in good health.

V gene TRBV20-1 combines with J gene TRBJ2-4; tentative D call: TRBD1 (6 bases). V was cut by 5 bases and J by 0 bases, with 11 bases left in between. The length of the CDR3 is 14 residues. The germline gives CDR1 DFQATT, CDR2 SNEGSKA (reference sequence). In DNA form, the CDR3 reads TGCAGTGCTCAGGGGTCCCTAGCCAAAAACATTCAGTACTTC. Its protein product is CSAQGSLAKNIQYF.

A word on this clonotype: A read error may produce the germline difference seen at one junction end. V is TRBV7-6 and J is TRBJ1-1, with D tentatively TRBD1 (5 bases). The CDR3 length is 16 residues. The V gene's germline CDR1 is SGHVS and CDR2 FNYEAQ. The CDR3 sequence is CAGSLAPTAANTETFF. The CDR3 DNA reads as TGTGCCGGCAGCTTAGCTCCGACAGCAGCGAACACTGAAACTTTCTTT.

This chain uses TRBV7-6 with TRBJ2-1; D unresolved. CDR1 SGHVS and CDR2 FNYEAQ come from the germline V gene. V was pared by 1 base and J by 13 bases, with 14 bases between. The CDR3 sequence is 13 residues long. The CDR3 spells CASSLGLEETQFF. Here the CDR3 DNA reads TGTGCCAGCAGCTTAGGGCTAGAAGAGACCCAGTTCTTC.

The table lists this clonotype with a few counts. The J gene is TRBJ1-2, the V gene TRBV9; D gene uncertain. CDR1 SGDLS and CDR2 YYNGEE come from the germline V gene. CDR3 length equals 13 residues. Trimming shortened V by 1 base and J by 3 bases, and 7 bases separated the two germline ends. CDR3 in DNA: TGTGCCAGCAGCGTAAATTACTACTATGGCTACACCTTC. It yields the protein CASSVNYYYGYTF. The full variable domain, rest sourced from reference TRBV9 and TRBJ1-2, is DSGVTQTPKHLITATGQRVTLRCSPRSGDLSVYWYQQSLDQGLQFLIQYYNGEERAKGNILERFSAQQFPDLHSELNLSSLELGDSALYFCASSVNYYYGYTFGSGTRLTVV.

This clonotype turned up a few times. This rearrangement joins TRBV20-1 to TRBJ2-7, with a possible D match to TRBD1 (6 bases). This CDR3 has 15 amino acids. V was clipped by 0 bases and J by 0 bases, with 12 bases between them. Germline CDR1 reads DFQATT; CDR2 reads SNEGSKA (reference sequence). CDR3 bases: TGCAGTGCTAGAGATCCCCAGGGGACCTCCTACGAGCAGTACTTC. Translating it yields CSARDPQGTSYEQYF.

The rearrangement links TRBV6-2 or TRBV6-3 to TRBJ2-7; D is unclear. Trimming pared 3 bases from V and 2 bases from J, leaving 8 bases between. This CDR3 has 13 amino acids. Germline CDR1 is MNHEY and CDR2 is SVGEGT. CDR3 residues: CASSYNRAYEQYF. The CDR3 DNA reads as TGTGCCAGCAGTTATAATAGGGCCTACGAGCAGTACTTC.

This clonotype was counted at least ten times. The rearrangement links TRBV20-1 to TRBJ2-7; D unresolved. CDR1 DFQATT and CDR2 SNEGSKA come from the germline V gene (reference sequence). Trimming left V 3 bases short and J 3 bases short, with 9 bases between. The CDR3 is 12 residues long. The CDR3 protein is CSASERFYEQYF. CDR3 in DNA: TGCAGTGCTAGCGAGCGATTCTACGAGCAGTACTTC.